These 26 T cell receptor beta chains originate from one sample sequenced in a study of long-term antiretroviral therapy in people with HIV. Survey level was the resolution at which the v3.0 immunoSEQ assay ran. Only in-frame clones appear in the TCRdb table, and some are missing; sequencing was by immunoSEQ multiplex PCR. The repertoire holds some 35,000 clones, with around 94% as singletons. Specimen: unsorted PBMCs, collected around 5.5 years after starting antiretroviral therapy. The receptors were gathered from a woman between 50 and 59 years old with HIV.

The chain carries TRBV14 and TRBJ1-1; D ambiguous. Trimming pared 0 bases from V and 4 bases from J, leaving 9 bases between. This CDR3 is built from 14 residues. Germline lookup yields CDR1 SGHDN and CDR2 FVKESK. The CDR3 loop reads CASSQDRPSTEAFF. CDR3 coding DNA: TGTGCCAGCAGCCAAGATCGTCCGTCCACTGAAGCTTTCTTT.

Note on this clone: At one end, the junction sequence differs from germline, possibly due to a read error. V is TRBV5-1 and J is TRBJ2-1; 8 bases agree with TRBD1. In germline, CDR1 is SGHRS, CDR2 YFSETQ. The CDR3 has 12 residues. In nucleotides, the CDR3 is TGCGCCAGCAGCTCTTCGTCGGCGGGACAGGTCTTC. Translation gives CASSSSSAGQVF.

This clone was observed a single time. The gene calls are TRBV12-1 and TRBJ2-2; the DNA was not used to check the table's D call, TRBD2. TRBV12-1 counts as a pseudogene. The CDR3 has 19 amino acids. The DNA for the CDR3 is TGTGCCAGCAGCTTTGATGGAGGTAGCGGGGGGCCGGGCACCGGGGAGCTGTTTTTT. Translation gives CASSFDGGSGGPGTGELFF.

The chain employs TRBV2 and TRBJ1-2, with 10 bases matching TRBD1. Looked up from germline, CDR1 is SNHLY and CDR2 is FYNNEI. The CDR3 length is 15 residues. The J segment lost 5 bases and the V segment lost 3 bases, leaving 6 bases of the junction unmatched. Here the CDR3 reads CASSESGDRGYGYTF. The CDR3 DNA reads TGTGCCAGCAGTGAGTCCGGGGACAGGGGTTATGGCTACACCTTC.

The table lists this clone with a count of one. The CDR3 DNA is TGTGCCAGTAGTACCCGGACAGGGGCGAACACTGAAGCTTTCTTT. Amino acid sequence: CASSTRTGANTEAFF. This chain uses TRBV19 with TRBJ1-1, with 9 bases fitting TRBD1. In germline, CDR1 is LNHDA, CDR2 SQIVND (reference sequence). After removal of 4 bases from V and 1 base from J, the junction contained 4 bases not matched to a gene. This CDR3 has 15 residues.

This chain uses TRBV5-6 with TRBJ2-5; TRBD2 aligns across 8 bases. The J segment lost 5 bases and the V segment lost 1 base, leaving 4 bases of the junction unmatched. This CDR3 has 14 amino acids. Germline V CDR1 and CDR2: SGHDT, YYEEEE. The CDR3 coding sequence is TGTGCCAGCAGCTTGTTCGGGGGGGAGGAGACCCAGTACTTC. Its protein is CASSLFGGEETQYF.

The rearrangement joins TRBV4-1 to TRBJ1-4; tentatively, D is TRBD1 (5 bases). V shed 4 bases and J shed 0 bases, with 9 bases lying between them. Per germline, CDR1 MGHRA and CDR2 YSYEKL. The CDR3 runs 15 residues. CDR3 amino acids: CASSRGDTTNEKLFF. The CDR3 DNA follows: TGCGCCAGCAGCCGAGGGGATACAACTAATGAAAAACTGTTTTTT.

The V call is TRBV6-5, the J call TRBJ2-7, with 8 bases aligning to TRBD2. Trimming took 0 bases from V and 11 from J; bases not matched to a gene: 9. This CDR3 contains 14 residues. Germline V gene sequence: CDR1 MNHEY, CDR2 SVGAGI. CDR3 amino acids: CASSYSIPSGGEYF. The CDR3 bases are TGTGCCAGCAGTTACTCGATTCCGAGCGGGGGAGAGTACTTC.

V usage is TRBV30 and J usage is TRBJ1-2; D perhaps matches TRBD1 (6 bases). CDR1 is GTSNPN, CDR2 SVGIG, per germline (reference sequence). CDR3 size: 12 residues. Between the trimmed V and J ends, which lost 5 bases and 4 bases, there was a span of 11 bases. CDR3 amino acids: CAWAMTGYGYTF. In DNA form, the CDR3 reads TGTGCCTGGGCGATGACAGGCTATGGCTACACCTTC.

Only one count was recorded for this clone. The chain carries TRBV19 and TRBJ2-1; 7 nucleotides agree with TRBD1. Per germline, CDR1 LNHDA and CDR2 SQIVND (reference sequence). V shed 7 bases, J shed 3 bases, and the junction held 9 bases outside the gene matches. CDR3 length equals 15 residues. CDR3 residues: CASNPDRLGYNEQFF. DNA of the CDR3: TGTGCCAGTAACCCGGACAGGCTGGGCTACAATGAGCAGTTCTTC.

This chain connects TRBV5-6 to TRBJ1-2; the match to TRBD1 covers 9 bases. Germline values: CDR1 SGHDT, CDR2 YYEEEE. CDR3 length equals 16 residues. V lost 5 bases to trimming and J lost 5 bases; unmatched junction nucleotides: 13. Here the CDR3 DNA reads TGTGCCAGCAGTTCGGGGACAGGGAGGGCAGCGTATGGCTACACCTTC. Amino acid sequence: CASSSGTGRAAYGYTF.

This clone was counted a single time. This chain uses TRBV6-5 with TRBJ1-1; 7 positions agree with TRBD1. The length of the CDR3 is 14 residues. Per germline, CDR1 MNHEY and CDR2 SVGAGI. V trimming: 4 bases; J trimming: 4 bases; junction bases outside the gene matches: 6. The CDR3 coding sequence is TGTGCCAGCAGTTTCACAGGGGTGGTCACTGAAGCTTTCTTT. Residues: CASSFTGVVTEAFF.

The chain recombines TRBV4-1 with TRBJ2-7; perhaps TRBD1 as D (6 bases). This CDR3 comprises 17 residues. Trimming pared 0 bases from V and 3 bases from J, leaving 18 bases between. Looked up from germline, CDR1 is MGHRA and CDR2 is YSYEKL. The CDR3 DNA reads TGCGCCAGCAGCCAAGATTCACTCGGACAGAGGCGCTACGAGCAGTACTTC. Translation gives CASSQDSLGQRRYEQYF.

This chain links TRBV29-1 with TRBJ2-1; D is unclear. Germline V CDR1 and CDR2: SQVTM, ANQGSEA. The CDR3 runs 12 residues. V lost 4 bases and J lost 7, with 11 bases in between. CDR3 protein: CSVVGQGNEQFF. The CDR3 DNA reads as TGCAGCGTTGTGGGTCAAGGGAATGAGCAGTTCTTC.

This chain uses TRBV18 with TRBJ1-5, with D unresolved. Trimming shortened V by 3 bases and J by 0 bases, and 3 bases separated the two germline ends. CDR3 size: 13 residues. In germline, CDR1 is KGHSH, CDR2 LQKENI. CDR3 bases: TGTGCCAGCTCACCGGATAGCAATCAGCCCCAGCATTTT. This sequence encodes CASSPDSNQPQHF.

This rearrangement joins TRBV19 to TRBJ2-1; TRBD1 agrees at 9 bases. This CDR3 contains 15 residues. Germline CDR1 is LNHDA and CDR2 is SQIVND (reference sequence). The V gene end was trimmed by 4 bases and the J gene end by 3 bases; junction bases not matched to a gene: 4. The CDR3 here is CASSRGTGFYNEQFF. As DNA, the CDR3 is TGTGCCAGTAGTAGAGGGACAGGGTTCTACAATGAGCAGTTCTTC.

This clone was detected once. The rearrangement joins TRBV14 to TRBJ2-7; TRBD2 aligns across 7 bases. In germline, CDR1 is SGHDN, CDR2 FVKESK. V trimming: 1 base; J trimming: 0 bases; junction bases outside the gene matches: 12. The CDR3 is made up of 18 amino acids. The CDR3 nucleotides read TGTGCCAGCAGCCAAGGGTTTTGGGCGGGGGACCTCTCCTACGAGCAGTACTTC. Its protein is CASSQGFWAGDLSYEQYF. The whole variable domain, remainder taken from reference TRBV14 and TRBJ2-7, is EAGVTQFPSHSVIEKGQTVTLRCDPISGHDNLYWYRRVMGKEIKFLLHFVKESKQDESGMPNNRFLAERTGGTYSTLKVQPAELEDSGVYFCASSQGFWAGDLSYEQYFGPGTRLTVT.

This clone was found once. The gene calls are TRBV27 and TRBJ1-6, with 7 bases that match TRBD1. Per germline, CDR1 MNHEY and CDR2 SMNVEV (reference sequence). The CDR3 is made up of 13 amino acids. V lost 6 bases and J lost 10; bases outside the gene matches: 6. The CDR3 DNA reads as TGTGCCAGCAGCCGACAGGGCTACTCACCCCTCCACTTT. Protein sequence: CASSRQGYSPLHF.

The rearrangement links TRBV29-1 to TRBJ2-7; possible D gene TRBD2, 6 bases. V lost 7 bases to trimming and J lost 5 bases, with 12 bases between them. The CDR3 consists of 11 residues. Per germline, CDR1 SQVTM and CDR2 ANQGSEA. CDR3 in DNA: TGCAGCGGGGGGGAAGAGGACGAGCAGTACTTC. It is translated as CSGGEEDEQYF.

This chain joins TRBV4-1 and TRBJ2-7; tentative D call: TRBD1 (6 bases). Germline CDR1 reads MGHRA; CDR2 reads YSYEKL. V lost 0 bases to trimming and J lost 7 bases, with 13 bases between them. This CDR3 comprises 14 residues. CDR3 sequence: CASSQEPNREEQYF. Written as DNA, the CDR3 is TGCGCCAGCAGCCAAGAACCGAACAGGGAGGAGCAGTACTTC.

This rearrangement joins TRBV14 to TRBJ1-2; the match to TRBD1 covers 8 bases. The J segment lost 8 bases and the V segment lost 0 bases, leaving 17 bases of the junction unmatched. The CDR3 extends over 18 amino acids. Germline lookup yields CDR1 SGHDN and CDR2 FVKESK. The CDR3 loop is CASSQDPGGVGRGQGYTF. The CDR3 bases are TGTGCCAGCAGCCAAGACCCGGGCGGCGTTGGCAGGGGGCAAGGCTACACCTTC.

This clone was observed a single time. This chain connects TRBV5-1 to TRBJ2-2, with D perhaps matching TRBD1 or TRBD2 (6 bases each). The CDR3 covers 15 residues. CDR1 SGHRS and CDR2 YFSETQ come from the germline V gene. V shed 1 base and J shed 6 bases, with 13 bases lying between them. The CDR3 spells CASSLTGAGSGELFF. In nucleotides, the CDR3 is TGCGCCAGCAGCTTGACGGGGGCCGGTTCCGGGGAGCTGTTTTTT.

This chain uses TRBV10-3 with TRBJ2-1, with 11 bases aligning to TRBD2. The CDR3 has 16 amino acids. The germline CDR1 and CDR2 sequences are ENHRY and SYGVKD. V shed 4 bases, J shed 6 bases, and the junction held 8 bases outside the gene matches. The CDR3 nucleotides read TGTGCCATCAGTGCGGAGACTAGCGGGGCCTCCAATGAGCAGTTCTTC. This sequence encodes CAISAETSGASNEQFF.

This clone was observed a single time. The chain joins TRBV11-2 to TRBJ2-1, with a tentative D call TRBD1 (6 bases). The CDR3 runs 15 residues. Germline V gene sequence: CDR1 SGHAT, CDR2 FQNNGV. Trimming cost V 5 bases and J 4 bases, with 15 bases left between them. The CDR3 is CASSLGDNRYNEQFF. The CDR3 nucleotides read TGTGCCAGCAGCCTAGGGGACAACCGTTACAATGAGCAGTTCTTC.

V gene TRBV4-2 combines with J gene TRBJ2-1; TRBD2 agrees at 8 bases. This CDR3 is 17 amino acids long. The germline CDR1 and CDR2 sequences are LGHNA and YNFKEQ. V dropped 4 bases and J dropped 1; count of bases not matched to a gene: 9. In nucleotides, the CDR3 is TGTGCCAGCAGCCTCGTCGGGGGGGCTGGATCCTACAATGAGCAGTTCTTC. Its translation is CASSLVGGAGSYNEQFF.

The chain employs TRBV18 and TRBJ2-1, with 8 bases fitting TRBD2. The CDR3 totals 18 residues. V lost 1 base to trimming and J lost 4 bases; unmatched junction nucleotides: 12. From germline, CDR1 is KGHSH and CDR2 LQKENI. In DNA, the CDR3 is TGTGCCAGCTCACCACTAGCGGGGACCTCAGTGGGGTACAATGAGCAGTTCTTC. It yields the protein CASSPLAGTSVGYNEQFF.